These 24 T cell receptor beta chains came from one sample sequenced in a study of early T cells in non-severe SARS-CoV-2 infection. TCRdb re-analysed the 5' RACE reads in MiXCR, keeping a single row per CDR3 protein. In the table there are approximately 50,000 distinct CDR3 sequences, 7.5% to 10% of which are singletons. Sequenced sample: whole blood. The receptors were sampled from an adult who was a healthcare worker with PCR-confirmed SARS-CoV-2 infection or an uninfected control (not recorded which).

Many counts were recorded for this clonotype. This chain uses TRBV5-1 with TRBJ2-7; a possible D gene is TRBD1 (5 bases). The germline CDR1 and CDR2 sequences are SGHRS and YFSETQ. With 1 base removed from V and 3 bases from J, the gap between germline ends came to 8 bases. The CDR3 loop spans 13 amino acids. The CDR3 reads CASSLIQDYEQYF. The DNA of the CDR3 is TGCGCCAGCAGCTTGATACAGGACTACGAGCAGTACTTC.

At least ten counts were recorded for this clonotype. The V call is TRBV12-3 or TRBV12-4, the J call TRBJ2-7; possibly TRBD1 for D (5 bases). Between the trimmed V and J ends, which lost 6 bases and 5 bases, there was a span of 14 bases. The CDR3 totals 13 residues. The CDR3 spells CASRPGYAHEQYF. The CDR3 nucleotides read TGTGCCAGCAGGCCAGGGTATGCCCACGAGCAGTACTTC.

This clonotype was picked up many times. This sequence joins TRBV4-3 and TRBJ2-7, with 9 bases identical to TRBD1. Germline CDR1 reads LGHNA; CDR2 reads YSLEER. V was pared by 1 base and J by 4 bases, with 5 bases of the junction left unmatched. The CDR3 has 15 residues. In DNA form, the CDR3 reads TGCGCCAGCAGCCAAGGGGACAGGGATCTTTACGAGCAGTACTTC. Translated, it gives CASSQGDRDLYEQYF.

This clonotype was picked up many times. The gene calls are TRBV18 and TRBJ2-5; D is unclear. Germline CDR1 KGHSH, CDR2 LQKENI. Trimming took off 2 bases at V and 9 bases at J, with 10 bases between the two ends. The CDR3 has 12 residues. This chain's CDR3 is CASSPEERPQYF. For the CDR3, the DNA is TGTGCCAGCTCACCAGAGGAAAGGCCCCAGTACTTC.

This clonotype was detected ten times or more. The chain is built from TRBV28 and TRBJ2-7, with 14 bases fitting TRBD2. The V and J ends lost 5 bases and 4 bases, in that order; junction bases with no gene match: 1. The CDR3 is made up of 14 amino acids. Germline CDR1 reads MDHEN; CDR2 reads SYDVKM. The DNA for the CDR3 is TGTGCCAGCAGTCGACTAGCGGGAGGGTACGAGCAGTACTTC. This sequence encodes CASSRLAGGYEQYF.

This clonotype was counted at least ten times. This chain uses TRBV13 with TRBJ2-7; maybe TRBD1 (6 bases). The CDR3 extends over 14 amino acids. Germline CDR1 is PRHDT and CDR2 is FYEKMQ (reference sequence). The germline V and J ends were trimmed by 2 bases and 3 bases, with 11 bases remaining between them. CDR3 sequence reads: CASSLKGVLYEQYF. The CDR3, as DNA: TGTGCCAGCAGCTTAAAGGGGGTCCTCTACGAGCAGTACTTC.

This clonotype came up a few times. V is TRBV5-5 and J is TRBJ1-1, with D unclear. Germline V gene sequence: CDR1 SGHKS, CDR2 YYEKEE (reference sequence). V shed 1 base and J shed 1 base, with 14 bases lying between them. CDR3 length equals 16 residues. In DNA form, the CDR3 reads TGTGCCAGCAGCTTGTATTCGGGTGTAAAGAACACTGAAGCTTTCTTT. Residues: CASSLYSGVKNTEAFF. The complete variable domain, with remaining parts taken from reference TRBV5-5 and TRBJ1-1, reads DAGVTQSPTHLIKTRGQQVTLRCSPISGHKSVSWYQQVLGQGPQFIFQYYEKEERGRGNFPDRFSARQFPNYSSELNVNALLLGDSALYLCASSLYSGVKNTEAFFGQGTRLTVV.

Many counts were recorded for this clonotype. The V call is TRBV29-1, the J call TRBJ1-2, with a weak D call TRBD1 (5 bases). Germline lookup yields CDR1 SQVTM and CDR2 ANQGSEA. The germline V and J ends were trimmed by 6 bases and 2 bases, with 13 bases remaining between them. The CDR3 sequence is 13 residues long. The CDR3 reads CSVAGGVNYGYTF. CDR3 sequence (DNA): TGCAGCGTGGCCGGAGGGGTCAACTATGGCTACACCTTC.

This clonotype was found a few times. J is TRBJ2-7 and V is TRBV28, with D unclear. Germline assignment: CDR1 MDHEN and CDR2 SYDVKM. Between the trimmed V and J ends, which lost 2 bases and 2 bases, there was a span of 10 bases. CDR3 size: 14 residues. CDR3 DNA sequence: TGTGCCAGCAGTTTAGGGTTCGGCACCTACGAGCAGTACTTC. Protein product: CASSLGFGTYEQYF. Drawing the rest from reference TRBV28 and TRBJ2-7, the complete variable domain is DVKVTQSSRYLVKRTGEKVFLECVQDMDHENMFWYRQDPGLGLRLIYFSYDVKMKEKGDIPEGYSVSREKKERFSLILESASTNQTSMYLCASSLGFGTYEQYFGPGTRLTVT.

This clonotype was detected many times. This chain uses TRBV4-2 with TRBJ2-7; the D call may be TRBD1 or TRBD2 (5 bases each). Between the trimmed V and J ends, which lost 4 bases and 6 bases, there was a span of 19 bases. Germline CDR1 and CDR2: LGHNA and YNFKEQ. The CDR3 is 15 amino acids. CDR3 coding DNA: TGTGCCAGCAGCCTCGACCCGGGACGGACGAGCGAGCAGTACTTC. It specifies CASSLDPGRTSEQYF.

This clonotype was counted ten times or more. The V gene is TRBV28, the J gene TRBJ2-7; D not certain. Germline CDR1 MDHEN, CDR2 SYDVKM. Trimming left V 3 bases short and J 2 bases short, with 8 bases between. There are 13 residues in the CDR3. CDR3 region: CASSFHRTYEQYF. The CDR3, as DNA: TGTGCCAGCAGTTTTCACAGAACCTACGAGCAGTACTTC. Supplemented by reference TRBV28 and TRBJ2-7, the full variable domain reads DVKVTQSSRYLVKRTGEKVFLECVQDMDHENMFWYRQDPGLGLRLIYFSYDVKMKEKGDIPEGYSVSREKKERFSLILESASTNQTSMYLCASSFHRTYEQYFGPGTRLTVT.

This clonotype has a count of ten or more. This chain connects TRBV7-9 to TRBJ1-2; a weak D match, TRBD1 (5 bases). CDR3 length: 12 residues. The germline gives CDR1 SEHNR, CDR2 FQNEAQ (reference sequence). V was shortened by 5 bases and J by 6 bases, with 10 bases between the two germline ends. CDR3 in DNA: TGTGCCAGCAGCAAGACAGCTGATGGCTACACCTTC. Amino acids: CASSKTADGYTF.

The DNA of the CDR3 is TGTGCCAGCAGGGAGGGGGCCCAAGAGACCCAGTACTTC. Translated: CASREGAQETQYF. The genes are TRBV28 and TRBJ2-5, with D maybe TRBD1 (7 bases). Per the germline V gene, CDR1 is MDHEN and CDR2 is SYDVKM. V lost 6 bases, J lost 1 base, and 9 bases lay in between. The CDR3 length is 13 residues.

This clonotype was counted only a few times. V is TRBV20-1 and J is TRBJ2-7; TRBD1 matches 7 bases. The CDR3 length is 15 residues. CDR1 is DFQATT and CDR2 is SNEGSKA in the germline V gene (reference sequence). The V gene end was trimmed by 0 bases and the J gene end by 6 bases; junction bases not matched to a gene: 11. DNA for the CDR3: TGCAGTGCTAGAGATCCGACAGGGAGATCAGGCGAGCAGTACTTC. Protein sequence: CSARDPTGRSGEQYF.

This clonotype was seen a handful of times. The CDR3 loop is CAISEWGYDTGELFF. CDR3 DNA: TGTGCCATCAGTGAATGGGGTTACGACACCGGGGAGCTGTTTTTT. The chain links TRBV10-3 to TRBJ2-2; D not resolved. Looked up from germline, CDR1 is ENHRY and CDR2 is SYGVKD. Trimming stripped 3 bases from V and 3 bases from J, with 11 bases between. The CDR3 loop spans 15 amino acids.

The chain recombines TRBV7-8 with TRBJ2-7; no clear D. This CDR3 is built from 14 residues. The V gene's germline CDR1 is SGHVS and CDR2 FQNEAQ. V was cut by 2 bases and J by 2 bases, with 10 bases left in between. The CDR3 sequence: CASSLKPGPYEQYF. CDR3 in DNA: TGTGCCAGCAGCTTAAAACCGGGCCCCTACGAGCAGTACTTC.

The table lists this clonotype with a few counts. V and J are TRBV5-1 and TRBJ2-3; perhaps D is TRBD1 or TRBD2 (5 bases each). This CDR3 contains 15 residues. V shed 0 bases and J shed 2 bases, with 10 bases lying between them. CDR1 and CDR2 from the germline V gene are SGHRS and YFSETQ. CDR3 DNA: TGCGCCAGCAGCTTGGTTCTGGGGGACACAGATACGCAGTATTTT. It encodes CASSLVLGDTDTQYF.

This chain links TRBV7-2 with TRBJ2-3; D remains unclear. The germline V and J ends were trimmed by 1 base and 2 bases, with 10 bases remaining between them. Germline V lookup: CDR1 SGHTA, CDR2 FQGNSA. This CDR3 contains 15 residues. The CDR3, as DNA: TGTGCCAGCAGCTTAGTTGTCCGCCACACAGATACGCAGTATTTT. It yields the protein CASSLVVRHTDTQYF.

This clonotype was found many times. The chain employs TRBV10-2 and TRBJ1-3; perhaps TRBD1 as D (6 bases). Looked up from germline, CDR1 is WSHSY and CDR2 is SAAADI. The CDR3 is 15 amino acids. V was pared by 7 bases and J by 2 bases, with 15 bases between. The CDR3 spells CASTGGRSAGNTIYF. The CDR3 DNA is TGCGCCAGCACTGGGGGGCGGTCCGCTGGAAACACCATATATTTT.

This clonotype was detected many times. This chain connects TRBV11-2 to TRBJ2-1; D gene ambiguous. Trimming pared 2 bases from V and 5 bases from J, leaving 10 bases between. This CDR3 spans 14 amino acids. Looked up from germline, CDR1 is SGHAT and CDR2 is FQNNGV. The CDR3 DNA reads TGTGCCAGCAGCTTAATCCCGGCAGACAATGAGCAGTTCTTC. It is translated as CASSLIPADNEQFF.

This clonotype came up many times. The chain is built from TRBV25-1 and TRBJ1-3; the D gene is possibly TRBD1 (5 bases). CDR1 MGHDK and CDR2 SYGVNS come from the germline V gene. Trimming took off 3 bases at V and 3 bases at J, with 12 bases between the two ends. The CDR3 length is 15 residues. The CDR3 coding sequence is TGTGCCAGCAGTGAGCCCCGGGGCCTTGGAAACACCATATATTTT. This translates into CASSEPRGLGNTIYF.

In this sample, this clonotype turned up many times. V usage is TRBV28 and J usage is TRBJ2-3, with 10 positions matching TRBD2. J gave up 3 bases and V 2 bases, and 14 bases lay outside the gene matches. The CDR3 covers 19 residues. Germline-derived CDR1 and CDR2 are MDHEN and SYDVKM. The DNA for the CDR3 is TGTGCCAGCAGTTTAAGGGGTCGGCTAGCGGGAGAGAGAACAGATACGCAGTATTTT. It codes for CASSLRGRLAGERTDTQYF.

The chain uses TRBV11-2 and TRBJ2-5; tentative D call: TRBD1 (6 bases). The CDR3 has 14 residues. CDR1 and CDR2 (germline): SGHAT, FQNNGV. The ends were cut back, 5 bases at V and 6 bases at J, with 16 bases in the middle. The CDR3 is CASSGTFGAKTQYF. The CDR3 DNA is TGTGCCAGCAGCGGGACATTTGGGGCTAAGACCCAGTACTTC.

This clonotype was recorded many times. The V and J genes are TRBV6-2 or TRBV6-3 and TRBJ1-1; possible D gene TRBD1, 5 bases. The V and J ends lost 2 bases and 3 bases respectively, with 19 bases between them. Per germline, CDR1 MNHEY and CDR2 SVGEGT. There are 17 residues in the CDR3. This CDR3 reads CASSYRPDSEQDTEAFF. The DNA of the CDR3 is TGTGCCAGCAGTTACAGACCCGATTCCGAACAGGACACTGAAGCTTTCTTT.